This TCR beta chain was found in a study of shared clonotypes between healthy human individuals. CD45RO-negative CD8 cells positively selected for CCR7 made up the naive population, which excluded terminally differentiated effector memory CD45RA+ cells. Donors were healthy HIV-negative adults without recently reported acute infections or vaccinations. About this clone itself: The antigen remains unidentified.

Generated by immunoSEQ multiplex PCR, the TCRdb table keeps only in-frame clones and is missing some. The sample records under 850,000 clones, roughly 92% being singletons. The germline gives CDR1 SGHRS, CDR2 YFSETQ. This CDR3 has 15 amino acids. Deletions cut 1 base from V and 3 bases from J, with 14 bases between. The study's findings and limits: Among the subsets, naive ones generally showed larger estimated richness than memory ones.

The specimen sequenced was naive CD8+ T cells sorted from blood. The TCR sequence derives from a man younger than 45 in good health. The chain carries TRBV5-1 and TRBJ2-7; D is possibly TRBD2 (6 bases). CDR3 residues: CASSLHVGTVYEQYF. The CDR3 DNA follows: TGCGCCAGCAGCTTGCACGTAGGGACTGTCTACGAGCAGTACTTC.